What follows is one T cell receptor (beta chain) and its context. This sample was taken from a study of Ad26.COV2.S vaccination and SARS-CoV-2 variants. This table comes from immunoSEQ multiplex PCR, and its TCRdb copy is limited to in-frame clones, with some not included. The sample consists of 400,000 to 500,000 clones, roughly 88% of them appearing once. Treatment indicated: some 20 received Ad26.COV2.S at low or high dose, single or two shots; about 5 received placebo; per-sample allocation not given. Material that was analyzed had been drawn on day 63 after the first vaccine or placebo injection. Specimen: peripheral blood, collected in a trial of Ad26.COV2.S vaccine versus placebo. The clonotype was recovered from a person aged 18 to 59 who received the Ad26.COV2.S COVID-19 vaccine or a placebo.

The CDR3, as DNA: TGTGCTAGTGGTGACAGATCCTACGAGCAGTACTTC. Translation: CASGDRSYEQYF. The chain couples TRBV12-5 to TRBJ2-7; D perhaps matches TRBD1 (5 bases). Germline V gene sequence: CDR1 LGHNT, CDR2 FRNRAP. The CDR3 contains 12 residues. V lost 5 bases and J 1 base, leaving 6 bases between the germline ends.